This T cell receptor beta chain was obtained from a study of T cells in Graves' hyperthyroidism and ophthalmopathy. Study observations and caveats: Most thyroid clonotypes with frequency above 0.001 were detected in blood.

This clonotype came up many times. Its antigen remains unknown. Regions amplified from RNA transcripts were the TCR beta CDR3 regions. Researchers ran a first-round RT-PCR on the TCR CDR3 using the HTBI primer set. One entry per CDR3 protein results from TCRdb running MiXCR on the multiplex PCR reads. The sample has about 400,000 distinct CDR3 sequences; about 15% are singletons. Patients aged 18 to 65 had newly diagnosed hyperthyroidism that had lasted under 2 months. Criteria for exclusion of patients were uncontrolled infection, other autoimmune disease, pregnancy or lactation. This receptor was identified in a woman aged 30 to 39 with Graves' hyperthyroidism. Sequenced sample: blood.

The CDR3 bases are TGTGCCAGCTCACCCCTTGGGGAGGGAGCTTTCTTT. Its protein is CASSPLGEGAFF. The V call is TRBV18, the J call TRBJ1-1, with D hard to call. Germline V lookup: CDR1 KGHSH, CDR2 LQKENI. V dropped 3 bases and J dropped 10 bases, with 12 bases sitting between them. This CDR3 region has 12 residues.